Shown below are 27 T cell receptor beta chains from a single sample sequenced in a study of OX40 agonist ivuxolimab in advanced cancers. The method was immunoSEQ multiplex PCR; TCRdb's version includes in-frame clones alone and lacks a portion of them. Among just under 75,000 clones listed, 80% to 95% were seen once. The starting material was CD4+ or CD8+ T cells sorted from blood, obtained in a trial of the OX40 agonist ivuxolimab. The receptors come from an adult with an advanced solid tumor such as melanoma, head and neck, liver or kidney cancer.

This CDR3 is CASRGDGNTEAFF. CDR3 DNA: TGTGCCAGCAGGGGGGACGGGAACACTGAAGCTTTCTTT. V usage is TRBV2 and J usage is TRBJ1-1; a possible D gene is TRBD1 (5 bases). Trimming cost V 6 bases and J 1 base, with 9 bases left between them. The CDR3 runs to 13 residues. The germline gives CDR1 SNHLY, CDR2 FYNNEI. Variable domain in full (rest from reference TRBV2 and TRBJ1-1): EPEVTQTPSHQVTQMGQEVILRCVPISNHLYFYWYRQILGQKVEFLVSFYNNEISEKSEIFDDQFSVERPDGSNFTLKIRSTKLEDSAMYFCASRGDGNTEAFFGQGTRLTVV.

The rearrangement links TRBV7-9 to TRBJ2-3, with D uncertain. This CDR3 is 11 amino acids long. Trimming removed 0 bases from V and 5 bases from J, with 0 bases in between. CDR1 and CDR2 from the germline V gene are SEHNR and FQNEAQ (reference sequence). In DNA, the CDR3 is TGTGCCAGCAGCTTAGCAGATACGCAGTATTTT. Its translation: CASSLADTQYF.

The rearrangement uses TRBV14 and TRBJ2-3, with D unclear. In germline, CDR1 is SGHDN, CDR2 FVKESK. This CDR3 is 15 amino acids long. Trimming pared 3 bases from V and 5 bases from J, leaving 15 bases between. The CDR3 nucleotides read TGTGCCAGCAGCCAGATGGTGTTGGGGATAGATACGCAGTATTTT. Protein product: CASSQMVLGIDTQYF.

The V call is TRBV2, the J call TRBJ2-2; D call uncertain. Per the germline V gene, CDR1 is SNHLY and CDR2 is FYNNEI. The CDR3 loop spans 13 amino acids. V lost 9 bases, J lost 8 bases, and 16 bases lay in between. For the CDR3, the DNA is TGTGCCAGTCGCGGAGTGGTAGGTGGGGAGCTGTTTTTT. Its protein is CASRGVVGGELFF.

This clone occurred a few times. This chain joins TRBV4-2 and TRBJ2-2; tentatively, D is TRBD2 (5 bases). The CDR3 extends over 15 amino acids. Germline V gene data show CDR1 as LGHNA and CDR2 as YNFKEQ. Trimming took off 4 bases at V and 2 bases at J, with 11 bases between the two ends. Here the CDR3 reads CASSLQSGNTGELFF. The CDR3 DNA is TGTGCCAGCAGCCTCCAGAGCGGTAACACCGGGGAGCTGTTTTTT.

This clone was detected only once. CDR3 nucleotides: TGTGCCAGTATTGGGACAGGTGACCCCCTTAGCAATCAGCCCCAGCATTTT. Translating gives CASIGTGDPLSNQPQHF. The chain is built from TRBV2 and TRBJ1-5, with 8 bases aligning to TRBD1. The CDR3 is 17 amino acids. Germline V gene sequence: CDR1 SNHLY, CDR2 FYNNEI. The V segment lost 9 bases and the J segment 0 bases; nucleotides outside the gene matches: 13.

The J gene is TRBJ1-2, the V gene TRBV29-1; TRBD1 might be the D (6 bases). Germline assignment: CDR1 SQVTM and CDR2 ANQGSEA. The CDR3 is 13 residues long. V gave up 7 bases and J gave up 7 bases, with 19 bases separating them. CDR3: CSAETLGGAGYTF. The CDR3 nucleotides are TGCAGCGCCGAAACCTTGGGGGGGGCTGGCTACACCTTC.

The chain combines TRBV7-3 with TRBJ2-1, with TRBD2 identical over 8 bases. Per germline, CDR1 SGHTA and CDR2 FQGTGA. The CDR3 loop spans 17 amino acids. V dropped 2 bases and J dropped 9; count of bases not matched to a gene: 15. The CDR3 sequence is CASSLQSSGLFSGEQFF. For the CDR3, the DNA is TGTGCCAGCAGCTTACAGTCTAGCGGGCTTTTTTCCGGTGAGCAGTTCTTC.

The genes are TRBV5-1 and TRBJ1-2, with TRBD1 identical over 8 bases. The germline CDR1 and CDR2 sequences are SGHRS and YFSETQ. V gave up 4 bases and J gave up 8 bases; unmatched junction bases: 4. This CDR3 spans 12 amino acids. The CDR3 nucleotides are TGCGCCAGCAGCACCGACAGGGGAGGCTACACCTTC. Its protein product is CASSTDRGGYTF.

The V gene is TRBV18, the J gene TRBJ2-1; 7 bases are shared with TRBD1. CDR3 length: 12 residues. Germline values: CDR1 KGHSH, CDR2 LQKENI. V trimming: 4 bases; J trimming: 10 bases; junction bases outside the gene matches: 4. The CDR3 spells CASSQTGNEQFF. CDR3 sequence (DNA): TGTGCCAGCTCACAGACAGGGAACGAGCAGTTCTTC.

This rearrangement joins TRBV2 to TRBJ2-5; 16 positions match TRBD2. Germline CDR1 and CDR2: SNHLY and FYNNEI. CDR3 length: 15 residues. With 7 bases clipped from V and 5 bases from J, the junction kept 4 bases outside the gene matches. The CDR3 here is CASMGTSGRGETQYF. The CDR3 DNA reads as TGTGCCAGCATGGGGACTAGCGGGAGGGGGGAGACCCAGTACTTC.

The chain links TRBV5-4 to TRBJ1-2; tentative D call: TRBD1 (5 bases). Trimming shortened V by 4 bases and J by 7 bases, and 14 bases separated the two germline ends. This CDR3 comprises 13 residues. Looked up from germline, CDR1 is SGHNT and CDR2 is YYREEE (reference sequence). The DNA of the CDR3 is TGTGCCAGCAGCCCCCCCGGGACCGGTGGCTACACCTTC. Its protein product is CASSPPGTGGYTF.

V usage is TRBV19 and J usage is TRBJ2-7; 7 nucleotides align to TRBD2. The CDR3 contains 15 residues. V shed 8 bases, J shed 0 bases, and the junction held 10 bases outside the gene matches. Germline assignment: CDR1 LNHDA and CDR2 SQIVND (reference sequence). The CDR3 coding sequence is TGTGCCAGTGGGGGTGGCGCGGGAGCCTCCTACGAGCAGTACTTC. Translating gives CASGGGAGASYEQYF.

The gene calls are TRBV6-5 and TRBJ1-2, with unresolved D. Germline-derived CDR1 and CDR2 are MNHEY and SVGAGI. Trimming took 8 bases from V and 0 from J, leaving 10 bases between them. The CDR3 spans 13 residues. DNA of the CDR3: TGTGCCAGCTTGGTGTTAGCTAACTATGGCTACACCTTC. Protein: CASLVLANYGYTF.

The rearrangement joins TRBV2 to TRBJ1-2; D unclear. Per the germline V gene, CDR1 is SNHLY and CDR2 is FYNNEI. The CDR3 is 14 residues long. Trimming removed 4 bases at V and 3 bases at J, with 12 bases between. The CDR3 here is CASSAQRTDYGYTF. The CDR3 DNA is TGTGCCAGCAGTGCACAGCGGACCGACTATGGCTACACCTTC.

V and J are TRBV28 and TRBJ2-6; D remains ambiguous. The V gene lost 6 bases and the J gene lost 0 bases, with 12 bases spanning the gap. This CDR3 is 16 amino acids long. CDR1 MDHEN and CDR2 SYDVKM come from the germline V gene. CDR3 DNA: TGTGCCAGCAGCTCGCTACCTGGCTCTGGGGCCAACGTCCTGACTTTC. This encodes CASSSLPGSGANVLTF.

The J gene is TRBJ2-3, the V gene TRBV11-2; weak D call: TRBD2 (5 bases). This CDR3 contains 12 residues. Germline assignment: CDR1 SGHAT and CDR2 FQNNGV. With 0 bases removed from V and 8 bases from J, the gap between germline ends came to 6 bases. The CDR3 DNA reads TGTGCCAGCAGCTTAGATCGGGGTACGCAGTATTTT. Translating gives CASSLDRGTQYF.

The CDR3 bases are TGTGCCAGCATCAAAGGGGTAGACTACAATGAGCAGTTCTTC. It encodes CASIKGVDYNEQFF. This chain connects TRBV11-2 to TRBJ2-1; maybe TRBD1 (5 bases). The germline V gene encodes CDR1 SGHAT and CDR2 FQNNGV. Between the trimmed V and J ends, which lost 7 bases and 3 bases, there was a span of 13 bases. The length of the CDR3 is 14 residues.

The CDR3 DNA follows: TGCGCCAGCAGTCCCCCTGGGGGACGCAGCTCTGGGGCCAACGTCCTGACTTTC. Translation gives CASSPPGGRSSGANVLTF. J is TRBJ2-6 and V is TRBV23-1; the D call may be TRBD1 or TRBD2 (5 bases each). TRBV23-1 is an ORF, with its function uncertain. Trimming took off 4 bases at V and 0 bases at J, with 16 bases between the two ends. The CDR3 runs to 18 residues.

The CDR3 protein is CASSLGLAGFTDTQYF. The CDR3 region has the DNA TGTGCCAGCAGTTTGGGGCTAGCGGGGTTCACAGATACGCAGTATTTT. The chain has TRBV28 and TRBJ2-3; 9 nucleotides agree with TRBD2. Germline lookup yields CDR1 MDHEN and CDR2 SYDVKM. After removal of 3 bases from V and 2 bases from J, the junction contained 6 bases not matched to a gene. This CDR3 has 16 amino acids. Filled out from reference TRBV28 and TRBJ2-3, the complete variable domain reads DVKVTQSSRYLVKRTGEKVFLECVQDMDHENMFWYRQDPGLGLRLIYFSYDVKMKEKGDIPEGYSVSREKKERFSLILESASTNQTSMYLCASSLGLAGFTDTQYFGPGTRLTVL.

This sequence joins TRBV6-6 and TRBJ2-7; possibly TRBD1 for D (5 bases). CDR1 MNHNY and CDR2 SVGAGI come from the germline V gene (reference sequence). V was cut by 2 bases and J by 5 bases, with 16 bases left in between. The CDR3 covers 15 residues. CDR3 coding DNA: TGTGCCAGCAGTTACCGGCAGGGCGCAGGCCACGAGCAGTACTTC. Its protein is CASSYRQGAGHEQYF.

Points on this clone: At one boundary the junction diverges from the germline segment, which might be a read error. The CDR3 DNA is TGTGCCACCAGCGGAGATTCGTCGCGGGAGGGCCCAGATACGCAGTATTTT. Its translation: CATSGDSSREGPDTQYF. The chain has TRBV15 and TRBJ2-3, with TRBD2 matching over 9 bases. This CDR3 spans 17 amino acids. Germline CDR1 is LNHNV and CDR2 is YYDKDF (reference sequence).

This clone was detected once. This chain uses TRBV7-2 with TRBJ2-7; D is possibly TRBD1 or TRBD2 (5 bases each). V was pared by 5 bases and J by 1 base, with 9 bases between. The CDR3 length is 13 residues. CDR1 and CDR2 from the germline V gene are SGHTA and FQGNSA. Here the CDR3 DNA reads TGTGCCAGCAGCCTCGGGGCTTCCTACGAGCAGTACTTC. It encodes CASSLGASYEQYF.

This clone is a singleton in its sample. This chain links TRBV28 with TRBJ2-1, with 13 bases fitting TRBD2. J was trimmed by 1 base and V by 4 bases; bases with no gene match: 10. CDR1 and CDR2 from the germline V gene are MDHEN and SYDVKM. The CDR3 is 19 residues long. In nucleotides, the CDR3 is TGTGCCAGCAGTTCATCCGGGACTAGCGGGATTGTTTCCTACAATGAGCAGTTCTTC. Amino acids: CASSSSGTSGIVSYNEQFF.

The rearrangement joins TRBV28 to TRBJ2-7, with TRBD1 as a possible D gene (6 bases). From germline, CDR1 is MDHEN and CDR2 SYDVKM. The CDR3 sequence is 12 residues long. Trimming shortened V by 8 bases and J by 4 bases, and 12 bases separated the two germline ends. CDR3 sequence (DNA): TGTGCCAGCGTGGGGGCGCGGTACGAGCAGTACTTC. This gives the protein CASVGARYEQYF.

The V gene is TRBV6-5, the J gene TRBJ1-3; a weak D match, TRBD1 (5 bases). The V end was cut by 0 bases, the J end by 0 bases, with 9 bases between. CDR3 size: 16 residues. Germline CDR1 MNHEY, CDR2 SVGAGI. The CDR3 DNA follows: TGTGCCAGCAGTTACTCCCGGGACTACTCTGGAAACACCATATATTTT. Translating it yields CASSYSRDYSGNTIYF.

This rearrangement joins TRBV5-5 to TRBJ2-3; D is unclear. The ends were cut back, 7 bases at V and 5 bases at J, with 8 bases in the middle. Germline V gene lookup returns CDR1 SGHKS and CDR2 YYEKEE (reference sequence). CDR3 size: 11 residues. CDR3 sequence (DNA): TGTGCCAGCTCAAAGGTAGATACGCAGTATTTT. This encodes CASSKVDTQYF.